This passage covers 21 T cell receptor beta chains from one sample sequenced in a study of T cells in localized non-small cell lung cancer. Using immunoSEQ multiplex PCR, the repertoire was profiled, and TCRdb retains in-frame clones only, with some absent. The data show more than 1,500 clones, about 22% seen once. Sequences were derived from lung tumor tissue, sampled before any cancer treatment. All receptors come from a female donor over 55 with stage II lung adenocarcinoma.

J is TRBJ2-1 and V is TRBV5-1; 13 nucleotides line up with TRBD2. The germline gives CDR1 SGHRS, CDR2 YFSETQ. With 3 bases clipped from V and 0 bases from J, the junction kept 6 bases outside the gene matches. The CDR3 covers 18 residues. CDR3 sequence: CASSSVTSGGSSYNEQFF. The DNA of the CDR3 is TGCGCCAGCAGCTCGGTGACTAGCGGGGGGAGCTCCTACAATGAGCAGTTCTTC.

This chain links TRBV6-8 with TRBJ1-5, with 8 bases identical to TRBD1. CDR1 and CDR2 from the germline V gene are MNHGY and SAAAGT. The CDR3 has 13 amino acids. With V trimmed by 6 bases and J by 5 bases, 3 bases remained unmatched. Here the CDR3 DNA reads TGTGCCAGCAGGGGACAGGTTCATCAGCCCCAGCATTTT. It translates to CASRGQVHQPQHF.

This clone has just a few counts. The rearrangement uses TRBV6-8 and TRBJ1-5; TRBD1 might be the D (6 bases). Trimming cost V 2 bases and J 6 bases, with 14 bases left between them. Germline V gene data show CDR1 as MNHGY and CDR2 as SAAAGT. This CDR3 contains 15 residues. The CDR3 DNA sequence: TGTGCCAGCAGTTACGGGGGCCAGGGAGGTCAGCCCCAGCATTTT. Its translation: CASSYGGQGGQPQHF.

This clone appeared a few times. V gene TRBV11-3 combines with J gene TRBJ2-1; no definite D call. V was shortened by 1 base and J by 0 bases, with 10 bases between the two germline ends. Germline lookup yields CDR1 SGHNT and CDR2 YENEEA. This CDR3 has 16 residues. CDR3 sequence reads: CASSLVGQSSYNEQFF. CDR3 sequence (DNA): TGTGCCAGCAGCTTAGTGGGCCAGAGCTCCTACAATGAGCAGTTCTTC.

This CDR3 is CASSLVAVNTEAFF. In DNA form, the CDR3 reads TGTGCCAGCAGCTTAGTAGCGGTTAACACTGAAGCTTTCTTT. The rearrangement links TRBV11-3 to TRBJ1-1; D is undetermined. V was clipped by 1 base and J by 2 bases, with 8 bases between them. This CDR3 has 14 amino acids. Germline CDR1 reads SGHNT; CDR2 reads YENEEA.

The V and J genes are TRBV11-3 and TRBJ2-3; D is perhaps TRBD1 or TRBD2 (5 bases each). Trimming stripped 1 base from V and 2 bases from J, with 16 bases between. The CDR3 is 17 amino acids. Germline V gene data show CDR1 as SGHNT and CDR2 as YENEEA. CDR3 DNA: TGTGCCAGCAGCTTAGGAGGTGGGGGACGTCCCACAGATACGCAGTATTTT. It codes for CASSLGGGGRPTDTQYF.

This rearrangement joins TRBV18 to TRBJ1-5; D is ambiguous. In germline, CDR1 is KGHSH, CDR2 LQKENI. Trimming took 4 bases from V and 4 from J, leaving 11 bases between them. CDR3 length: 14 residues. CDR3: CASSRSYGNQPQHF. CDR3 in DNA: TGTGCCAGCTCACGGTCTTACGGAAATCAGCCCCAGCATTTT.

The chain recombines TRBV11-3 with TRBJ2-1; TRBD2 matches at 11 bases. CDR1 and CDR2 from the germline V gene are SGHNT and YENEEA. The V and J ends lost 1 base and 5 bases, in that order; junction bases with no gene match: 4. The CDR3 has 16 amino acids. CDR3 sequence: CASSLGLAGSHNEQFF. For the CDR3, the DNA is TGTGCCAGCAGCTTAGGACTAGCGGGGAGCCACAATGAGCAGTTCTTC.

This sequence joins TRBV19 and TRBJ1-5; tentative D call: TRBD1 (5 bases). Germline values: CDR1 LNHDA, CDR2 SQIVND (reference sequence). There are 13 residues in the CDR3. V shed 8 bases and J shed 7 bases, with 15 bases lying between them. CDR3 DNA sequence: TGTGCCAGTGGGGGGGGTAGCAGCCAGCCCCAGCATTTT. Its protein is CASGGGSSQPQHF.

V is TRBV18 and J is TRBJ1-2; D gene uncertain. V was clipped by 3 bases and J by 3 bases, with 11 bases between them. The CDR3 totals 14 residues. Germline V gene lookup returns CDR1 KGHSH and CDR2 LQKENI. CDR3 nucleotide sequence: TGTGCCAGCTCACCTAGCTCTCGCGACTATGGCTACACCTTC. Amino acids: CASSPSSRDYGYTF.

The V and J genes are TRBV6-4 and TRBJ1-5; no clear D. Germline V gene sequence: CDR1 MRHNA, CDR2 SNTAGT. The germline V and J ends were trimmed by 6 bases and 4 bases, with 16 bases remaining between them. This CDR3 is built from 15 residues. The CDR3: CASRTARRNNQPQHF. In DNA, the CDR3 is TGTGCCAGCAGAACCGCCCGGAGGAATAATCAGCCCCAGCATTTT.

Written as DNA, the CDR3 is TGTGCCAGCAGTGATTGGGGGCGGGATGGCTACACCTTC. Translated: CASSDWGRDGYTF. The chain uses TRBV25-1 and TRBJ1-2, with D tentatively TRBD1 (6 bases). Germline-derived CDR1 and CDR2 are MGHDK and SYGVNS. V dropped 3 bases and J dropped 6 bases, with 11 bases sitting between them. This CDR3 region has 13 residues.

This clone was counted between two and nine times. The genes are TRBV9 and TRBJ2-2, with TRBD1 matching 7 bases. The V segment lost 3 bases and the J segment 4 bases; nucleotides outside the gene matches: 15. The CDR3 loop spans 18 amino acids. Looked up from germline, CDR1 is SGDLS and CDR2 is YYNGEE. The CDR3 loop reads CASSERSPGQPVTGELFF. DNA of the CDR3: TGTGCCAGCAGCGAGAGATCCCCGGGACAGCCGGTCACCGGGGAGCTGTTTTTT.

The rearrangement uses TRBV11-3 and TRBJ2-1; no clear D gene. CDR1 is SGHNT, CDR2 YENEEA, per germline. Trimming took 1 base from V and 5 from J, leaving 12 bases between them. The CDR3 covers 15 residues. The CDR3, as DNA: TGTGCCAGCAGCTTAGGGCAGGTGATGGACAATGAGCAGTTCTTC. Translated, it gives CASSLGQVMDNEQFF. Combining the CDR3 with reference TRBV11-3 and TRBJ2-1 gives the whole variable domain EAGVVQSPRYKIIEKKQPVAFWCNPISGHNTLYWYLQNLGQGPELLIRYENEEAVDDSQLPKDRFSAERLKGVDSTLKIQPAELGDSAVYLCASSLGQVMDNEQFFGPGTRLTVL.

This CDR3 reads CASSSSDLNGNSPLHF. The CDR3 bases are TGCGCCAGCAGTTCCTCGGACCTCAATGGAAACTCACCCCTCCACTTT. This sequence joins TRBV10-2 and TRBJ1-6; no clear D gene. The CDR3 consists of 16 residues. V gave up 5 bases and J gave up 10 bases, with 21 bases separating them. CDR1 is WSHSY and CDR2 is SAAADI in the germline V gene.

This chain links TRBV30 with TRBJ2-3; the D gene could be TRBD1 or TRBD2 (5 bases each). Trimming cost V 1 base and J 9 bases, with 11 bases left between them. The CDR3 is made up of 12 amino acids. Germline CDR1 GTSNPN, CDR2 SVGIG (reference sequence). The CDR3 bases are TGTGCCTGGAGTGCCTCCAGGGACACGCAGTATTTT. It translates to CAWSASRDTQYF.

The CDR3, as DNA: TGTGCCAGCTCACCACTAGGACAGGGCGCGATGAACACTGAAGCTTTCTTT. It yields the protein CASSPLGQGAMNTEAFF. This chain links TRBV18 with TRBJ1-1; 8 nucleotides agree with TRBD1. Looked up from germline, CDR1 is KGHSH and CDR2 is LQKENI. The V and J ends lost 1 base and 0 bases, in that order; junction bases with no gene match: 7. The CDR3 contains 17 residues.

For the CDR3, the DNA is TGTGCCAGTAGGAACGACAGGGCTGGCACAGATACGCAGTATTTT. Translation gives CASRNDRAGTDTQYF. V is TRBV19 and J is TRBJ2-3; 7 nucleotides line up with TRBD1. With V trimmed by 6 bases and J by 1 base, 7 bases remained unmatched. The CDR3 spans 15 residues. Germline assignment: CDR1 LNHDA and CDR2 SQIVND (reference sequence).

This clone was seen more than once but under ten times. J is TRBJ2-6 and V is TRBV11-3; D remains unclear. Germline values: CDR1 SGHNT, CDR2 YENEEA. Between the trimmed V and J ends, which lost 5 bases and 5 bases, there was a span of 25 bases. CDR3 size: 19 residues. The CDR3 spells CASSRIGSSSQSRANVLTF. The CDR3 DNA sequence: TGTGCCAGCAGCCGTATCGGTTCCAGCTCACAAAGTCGGGCCAACGTCCTGACTTTC.

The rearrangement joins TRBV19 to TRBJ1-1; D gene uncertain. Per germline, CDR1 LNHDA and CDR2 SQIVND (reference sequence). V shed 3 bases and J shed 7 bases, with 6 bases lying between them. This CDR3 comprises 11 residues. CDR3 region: CASSIDREAFF. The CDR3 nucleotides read TGTGCCAGTAGTATCGACCGTGAAGCTTTCTTT.

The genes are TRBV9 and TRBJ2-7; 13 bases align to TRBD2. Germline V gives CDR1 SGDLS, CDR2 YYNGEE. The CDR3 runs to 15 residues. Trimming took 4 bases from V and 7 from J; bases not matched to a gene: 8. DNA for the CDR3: TGTGCCAGCAGCACGACTAGCGGGAGGAATGGAGAGCAGTACTTC. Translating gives CASSTTSGRNGEQYF.